This T cell receptor beta chain was identified in a study of T cell responses to AZD1222 COVID-19 vaccine. General observations from the study: The study found Spike-specific TCR breadth and depth rose after two AZD1222 doses.

J was trimmed by 4 bases and V by 5 bases; bases with no gene match: 6. Germline CDR1 reads SEHNR; CDR2 reads FQNEAQ (reference sequence). CDR3 length: 14 residues. Turning to this clone: The antigen is unknown.

Assay: immunoSEQ multiplex PCR; the TCRdb copy retains only in-frame clones and omits some. The data hold about 110,000 clones, with roughly 87% observed a single time. The sequence was collected from an adult in good health. The starting material was peripheral blood, obtained on day 0 of MenACWY control vaccination. The chain joins TRBV7-9 to TRBJ2-7, with 9 bases matching TRBD1. CDR3 sequence: CASSPRDRVYEQYF. The CDR3 coding sequence is TGTGCCAGCAGCCCCCGGGACAGGGTGTACGAGCAGTACTTC. The full variable domain, in which reference TRBV7-9 and TRBJ2-7 provide the parts outside the CDR3, is DTGVSQNPRHKITKRGQNVTFRCDPISEHNRLYWYRQTLGQGPEFLTYFQNEAQLEKSRLLSDRFSAERPKGSFSTLEIQRTEQGDSAMYLCASSPRDRVYEQYFGPGTRLTVT.